This TCR beta chain was recorded in a study of human T cells and chemical hapten exposure. Whole-study context: Sensitization used 2% DPC on about 2 cm by about 2 cm upper inner arm skin. Findings of the study overall: Healthy people's immune response may differ from that of the donors, who had alopecia. TCRs exceeding a frequency of 1 in 1000 stayed unchanged under DPC sensitization.

TCRdb passed the RACE reads through MiXCR, listing each CDR3 protein once. The sample has some 250,000 distinct CDR3 sequences, approximately 7.5% seen once. Time point in this sample: pre-sensitization, week 0. Indicated treatment: therapeutic diphenylcyclopropenone sensitization with weekly scalp DPC. Donors were 18 to 70-year-old alopecia patients suitable for DPC. Trimming cost V 3 bases and J 7 bases, with 3 bases left between them. From germline, CDR1 is SQVTM and CDR2 ANQGSEA. This CDR3 is built from 9 residues. In its sample, this clonotype was seen many times. The target antigen is unknown. Sequencing used whole blood, obtained in connection with sensitization to the hapten diphenylcyclopropenone (DPC). The chain combines TRBV29-1 with TRBJ1-2; D gene unclear. This TCR was recovered from a man aged 18 to 30 with alopecia areata. Some clones in this sample may be carry-over from other donors' samples. CDR3 sequence: CSVDPGYTF. The DNA of the CDR3 is TGCAGCGTTGATCCTGGCTACACCTTC.